The present entry profiles one TCR beta chain with its context. Methods used by the authors: Reference gene primer amplification gave nucleated cell count estimates. The method was immunoSEQ multiplex PCR; TCRdb's version includes in-frame clones alone and lacks a portion of them. Clone size and the V and J calls come from that table; the DNA yielded D and trimming. Here the sample spans approximately 300,000 clones, around nine tenths being singletons. Trimming at V came to 3 bases and at J to 2 bases, leaving 7 bases not matched to a gene. The CDR3 runs to 16 residues. CDR1 is MGHRA and CDR2 is YSYEKL in the germline V gene. The entry originates in a study of blood T cell repertoires in COVID-19. Whole-study context: Samples representing acute and convalescent COVID-19 were sourced from the United States, Italy and Spain.

The sample comprised peripheral blood. The receptor was isolated from a woman aged 25 to 39 with COVID-19, enrolled during active disease. The chain couples TRBV4-1 to TRBJ2-1; 7 bases are shared with TRBD1. The CDR3 is CASSHFMRGPYNEQFF. CDR3 in DNA: TGCGCCAGCAGCCATTTCATGAGGGGGCCCTACAATGAGCAGTTCTTC.